The 9 T cell receptor beta chains in this list originate from one sample, sequenced in a study of chemoradiotherapy in HPV16-positive cancers. Assay used: immunoSEQ multiplex PCR; TCRdb lists only in-frame clones, some missing. This sample has 6,000 to 8,000 clones, with about 80% found just once. The material was blood, obtained from a patient who underwent chemoradiotherapy. These receptors originate from a human donor with HPV-associated anogenital cancer.

The rearrangement uses TRBV5-1 and TRBJ2-7; D is perhaps TRBD1 (5 bases). The V gene's germline CDR1 is SGHRS and CDR2 YFSETQ. Trimming stripped 4 bases from V and 6 bases from J, with 5 bases between. The CDR3 covers 10 residues. The CDR3 DNA reads TGCGCCAGCAGCAGGGGCGAGCAGTACTTC. As protein: CASSRGEQYF. Complete variable domain (other parts from reference TRBV5-1 and TRBJ2-7): KAGVTQTPRYLIKTRGQQVTLSCSPISGHRSVSWYQQTPGQGLQFLFEYFSETQRNKGNFPGRFSGRQFSNSRSEMNVSTLELGDSALYLCASSRGEQYFGPGTRLTVT.

The V gene is TRBV6-4, the J gene TRBJ1-6, with D hard to call. In germline, CDR1 is MRHNA, CDR2 SNTAGT. Trimming left V 0 bases short and J 5 bases short, with 2 bases between. The CDR3 covers 13 residues. CDR3 sequence reads: CASSDSNNSPLHF. The CDR3 region has the DNA TGTGCCAGCAGTGACTCGAATAATTCACCCCTCCACTTT.

The chain recombines TRBV5-6 with TRBJ1-1; 7 bases are a match to TRBD1. Germline CDR1 reads SGHDT; CDR2 reads YYEEEE. The CDR3 runs to 16 residues. V shed 4 bases, J shed 1 base, and the junction held 10 bases outside the gene matches. CDR3 protein: CASSRFRQGPNTEAFF. The CDR3 nucleotides are TGTGCCAGCAGCCGTTTTAGACAGGGCCCGAACACTGAAGCTTTCTTT.

The rearrangement links TRBV27 to TRBJ2-3; TRBD2 aligns across 8 bases. The germline V gene has CDR1 MNHEY and CDR2 SMNVEV (reference sequence). CDR3 length equals 16 residues. Trimming cost V 4 bases and J 2 bases; bases outside gene matches: 8. The CDR3 region is CASSSQRGRFTDTQYF. CDR3 sequence (DNA): TGTGCCAGCAGTTCCCAGCGGGGGCGGTTCACAGATACGCAGTATTTT.

The chain recombines TRBV2 with TRBJ1-1; D is undetermined. V was clipped by 8 bases and J by 0 bases, with 16 bases between them. This CDR3 comprises 15 residues. The V gene's germline CDR1 is SNHLY and CDR2 FYNNEI. The CDR3 DNA follows: TGTGCCAGCTCCCCCCGGGCCACCATGAACACTGAAGCTTTCTTT. This sequence encodes CASSPRATMNTEAFF.

V gene TRBV28 combines with J gene TRBJ1-5; D possibly corresponds to TRBD1 (5 bases). Trimming pared 3 bases from V and 1 base from J, leaving 16 bases between. Looked up from germline, CDR1 is MDHEN and CDR2 is SYDVKM. The CDR3 sequence is 17 residues long. As DNA, the CDR3 is TGTGCCAGCAGTTTTAACCACGGACATAAAAGCAATCAGCCCCAGCATTTT. This translates into CASSFNHGHKSNQPQHF.

The chain uses TRBV5-4 and TRBJ2-7; a possible D gene is TRBD1 (6 bases). Germline V gene lookup returns CDR1 SGHNT and CDR2 YYREEE (reference sequence). Trimming pared 5 bases from V and 6 bases from J, leaving 15 bases between. The CDR3 sequence is 13 residues long. In DNA form, the CDR3 reads TGTGCCAGCAGTTATGACAGGTCCAGCGAGCAGTACTTC. Amino acid sequence: CASSYDRSSEQYF.

The chain employs TRBV11-2 and TRBJ2-2; a weak D match, TRBD1 (6 bases). Germline loops: CDR1 SGHAT, CDR2 FQNNGV. Deletions cut 5 bases from V and 3 bases from J, with 10 bases between. The length of the CDR3 is 14 residues. CDR3 bases: TGTGCCAGCAGCCCTACAGGGTACACCGGGGAGCTGTTTTTT. It specifies CASSPTGYTGELFF. The full variable domain, its missing parts supplied by reference TRBV11-2 and TRBJ2-2, is EAGVAQSPRYKIIEKRQSVAFWCNPISGHATLYWYQQILGQGPKLLIQFQNNGVVDDSQLPKDRFSAERLKGVDSTLKIQPAKLEDSAVYLCASSPTGYTGELFFGEGSRLTVL.

J is TRBJ2-5 and V is TRBV29-1; the match to TRBD1 covers 8 bases. The junction had 5 bases not matched to a gene; V was cut back by 6 bases and J by 5 bases. The CDR3 loop spans 12 amino acids. Germline V CDR1 and CDR2: SQVTM, ANQGSEA. This chain's CDR3 is CSVDRVRETQYF. CDR3 sequence (DNA): TGCAGCGTGGACAGGGTGAGGGAGACCCAGTACTTC.